This T cell receptor beta chain was identified during a study of breast tumors, draining lymph nodes, adjacent tissues. Study results and limitations: Luminal-like breast cancer showed significantly greater tumor-nontumor repertoire similarity than basal-like breast cancer did.

The CDR3 sequence is 13 residues long. The germline V gene has CDR1 MNHEY and CDR2 SVGAGI. Trimming left V 7 bases short and J 5 bases short, with 14 bases between. On this clonotype: Antigen specificity is unknown. This sequence may be a read error, since a much larger clone differs from it by one base.

Breast cancer patients provided tissue from their axillary draining lymph nodes. Each CDR3 protein gets one entry after TCRdb re-called the multiplex PCR reads with MiXCR. The sample consists of around 140,000 distinct CDR3 sequences, approximately 20% of them appearing once. The sample taken for sequencing was axillary lymph node tissue. The J gene is TRBJ2-5, the V gene TRBV6-5, with D perhaps assigned TRBD1 or TRBD2 (5 bases each). The clonotype was recovered from a female donor with breast cancer. Some clones in this sample may be carry-over from other donors' samples. The CDR3 is CASTTKGRETQYF. In DNA, the CDR3 is TGTGCCAGCACAACTAAGGGACGGGAGACCCAGTACTTC.